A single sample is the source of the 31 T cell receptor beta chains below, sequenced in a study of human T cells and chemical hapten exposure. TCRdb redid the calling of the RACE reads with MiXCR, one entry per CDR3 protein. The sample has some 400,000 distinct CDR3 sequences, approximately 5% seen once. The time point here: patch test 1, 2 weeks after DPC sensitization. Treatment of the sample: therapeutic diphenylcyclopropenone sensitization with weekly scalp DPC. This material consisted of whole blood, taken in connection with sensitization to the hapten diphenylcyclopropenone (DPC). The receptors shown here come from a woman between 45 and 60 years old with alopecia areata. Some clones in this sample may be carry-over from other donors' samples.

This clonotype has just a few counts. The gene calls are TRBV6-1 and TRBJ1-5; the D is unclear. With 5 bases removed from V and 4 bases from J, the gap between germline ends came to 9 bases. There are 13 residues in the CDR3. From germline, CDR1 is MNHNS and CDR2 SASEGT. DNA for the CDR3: TGTGCCAGCAGTCCCCTAGAGAATCAGCCCCAGCATTTT. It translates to CASSPLENQPQHF.

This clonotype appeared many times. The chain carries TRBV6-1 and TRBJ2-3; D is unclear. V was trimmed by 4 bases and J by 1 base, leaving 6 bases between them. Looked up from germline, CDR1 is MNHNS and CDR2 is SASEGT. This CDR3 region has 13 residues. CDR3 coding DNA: TGTGCCAGCAGTGCGGTGGGCACAGATACGCAGTATTTT. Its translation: CASSAVGTDTQYF.

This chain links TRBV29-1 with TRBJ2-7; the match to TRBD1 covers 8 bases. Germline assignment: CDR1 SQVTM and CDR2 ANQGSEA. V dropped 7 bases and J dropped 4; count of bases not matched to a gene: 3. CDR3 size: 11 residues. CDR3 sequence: CSAGGEYEQYF. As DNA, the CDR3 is TGCAGCGCAGGGGGCGAGTACGAGCAGTACTTC.

The CDR3, as DNA: TGCAGTGCTAGCTCCGGGACTAGCGGGAGTACAGATACGCAGTATTTT. Protein sequence: CSASSGTSGSTDTQYF. V usage is TRBV20-1 and J usage is TRBJ2-3; TRBD2 matches at 14 bases. This CDR3 has 16 residues. The V segment lost 3 bases and the J segment 3 bases; nucleotides outside the gene matches: 5. The germline CDR1 and CDR2 sequences are DFQATT and SNEGSKA (reference sequence).

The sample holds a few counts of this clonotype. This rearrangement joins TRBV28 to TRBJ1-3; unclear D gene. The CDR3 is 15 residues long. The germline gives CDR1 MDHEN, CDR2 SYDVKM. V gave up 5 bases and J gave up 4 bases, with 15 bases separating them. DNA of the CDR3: TGTGCCAGCAGTCCGCCTTTGGGGTCCGGAAACACCATATATTTT. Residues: CASSPPLGSGNTIYF.

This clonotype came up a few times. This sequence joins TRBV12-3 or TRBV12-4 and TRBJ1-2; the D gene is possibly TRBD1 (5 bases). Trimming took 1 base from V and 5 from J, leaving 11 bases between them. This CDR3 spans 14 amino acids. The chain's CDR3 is CASSLEEGSYGYTF. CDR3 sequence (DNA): TGTGCCAGCAGTTTAGAAGAGGGGTCGTATGGCTACACCTTC.

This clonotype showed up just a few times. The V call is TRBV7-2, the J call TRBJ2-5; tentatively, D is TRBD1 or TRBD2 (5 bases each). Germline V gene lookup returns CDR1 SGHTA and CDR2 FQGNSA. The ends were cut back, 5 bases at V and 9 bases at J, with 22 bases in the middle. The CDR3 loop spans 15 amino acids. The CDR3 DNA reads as TGTGCCAGCAGCGAGGACCTGACGGGGCCCCGAGCCCAGTACTTC. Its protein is CASSEDLTGPRAQYF.

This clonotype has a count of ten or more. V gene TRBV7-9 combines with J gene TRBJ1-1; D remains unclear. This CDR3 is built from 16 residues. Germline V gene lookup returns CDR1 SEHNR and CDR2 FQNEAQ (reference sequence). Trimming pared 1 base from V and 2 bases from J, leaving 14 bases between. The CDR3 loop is CASSLGTGMGNTEAFF. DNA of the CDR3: TGTGCCAGCAGCTTAGGTACCGGGATGGGTAACACTGAAGCTTTCTTT.

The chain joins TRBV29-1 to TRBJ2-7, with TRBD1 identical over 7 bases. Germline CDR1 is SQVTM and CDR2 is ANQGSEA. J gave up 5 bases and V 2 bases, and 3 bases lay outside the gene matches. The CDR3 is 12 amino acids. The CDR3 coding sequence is TGCAGCGTTGAAAAGGGGGCCGACGAGCAGTACTTC. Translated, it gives CSVEKGADEQYF.

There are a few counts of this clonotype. CDR3 loop: CSANQGQVISYEQYF. In DNA form, the CDR3 reads TGCAGTGCGAACCAGGGACAGGTTATTTCCTACGAGCAGTACTTC. The chain uses TRBV20-1 and TRBJ2-7; 8 positions agree with TRBD1. Germline V gives CDR1 DFQATT, CDR2 SNEGSKA (reference sequence). J was trimmed by 1 base and V by 6 bases; bases with no gene match: 11. This CDR3 contains 15 residues.

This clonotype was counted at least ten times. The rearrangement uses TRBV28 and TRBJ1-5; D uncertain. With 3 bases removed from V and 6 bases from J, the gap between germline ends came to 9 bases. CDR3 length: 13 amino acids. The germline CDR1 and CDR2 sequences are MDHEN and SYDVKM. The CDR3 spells CASSFWVGQPQHF. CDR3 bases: TGTGCCAGCAGTTTCTGGGTTGGTCAGCCCCAGCATTTT.

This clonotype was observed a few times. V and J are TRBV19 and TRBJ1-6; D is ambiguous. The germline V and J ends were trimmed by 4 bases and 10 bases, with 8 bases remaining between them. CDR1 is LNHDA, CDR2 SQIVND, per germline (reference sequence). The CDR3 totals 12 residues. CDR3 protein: CASSTISSPLHF. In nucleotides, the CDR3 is TGTGCCAGTAGTACCATCAGCTCACCCCTCCACTTT.

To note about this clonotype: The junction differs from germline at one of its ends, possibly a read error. CDR3 DNA: TGTGCCAGCAGTTCACCAGTGGTGGATAGCAATCAGCCCCAGCAATTT. Its protein is CASSSPVVDSNQPQQF. The J gene is TRBJ1-5, the V gene TRBV6-2 or TRBV6-3; D is ambiguous. The germline gives CDR1 MNHEY, CDR2 SVGEGT. The CDR3 extends over 16 amino acids.

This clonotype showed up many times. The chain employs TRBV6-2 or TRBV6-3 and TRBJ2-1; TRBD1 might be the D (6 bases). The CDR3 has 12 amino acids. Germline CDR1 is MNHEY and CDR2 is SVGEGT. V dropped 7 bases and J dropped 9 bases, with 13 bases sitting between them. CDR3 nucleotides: TGTGCCAGCACCATACCAGGGGCTGAGCAGTTCTTC. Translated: CASTIPGAEQFF.

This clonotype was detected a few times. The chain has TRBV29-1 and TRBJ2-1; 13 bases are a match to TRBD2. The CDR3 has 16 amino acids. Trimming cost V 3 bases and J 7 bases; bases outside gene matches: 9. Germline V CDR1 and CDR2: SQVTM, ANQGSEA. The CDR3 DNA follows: TGCAGCGTTGACACTAGCGGGGGGGCCGGAATTAATGAGCAGTTCTTC. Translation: CSVDTSGGAGINEQFF.

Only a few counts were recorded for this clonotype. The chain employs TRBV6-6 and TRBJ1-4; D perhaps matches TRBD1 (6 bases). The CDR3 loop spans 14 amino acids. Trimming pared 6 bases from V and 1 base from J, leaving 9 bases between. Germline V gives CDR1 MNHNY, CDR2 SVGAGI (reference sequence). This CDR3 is CASRVTGTNEKLFF. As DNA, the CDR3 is TGTGCCAGCAGAGTGACAGGAACTAATGAAAAACTGTTTTTT.

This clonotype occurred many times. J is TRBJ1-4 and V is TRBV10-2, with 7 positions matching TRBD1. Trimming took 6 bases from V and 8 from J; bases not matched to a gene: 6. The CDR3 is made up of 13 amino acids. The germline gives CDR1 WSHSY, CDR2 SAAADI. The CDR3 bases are TGCGCCAGCAGCGAATACAGGGGAGAAAAACTGTTTTTT. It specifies CASSEYRGEKLFF.

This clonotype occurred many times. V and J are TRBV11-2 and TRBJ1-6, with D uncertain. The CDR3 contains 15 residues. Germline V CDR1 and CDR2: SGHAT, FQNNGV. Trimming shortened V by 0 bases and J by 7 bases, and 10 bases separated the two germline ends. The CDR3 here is CASSLDTGRNSPLHF. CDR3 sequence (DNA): TGTGCCAGCAGCTTAGATACGGGGAGAAATTCACCCCTCCACTTT.

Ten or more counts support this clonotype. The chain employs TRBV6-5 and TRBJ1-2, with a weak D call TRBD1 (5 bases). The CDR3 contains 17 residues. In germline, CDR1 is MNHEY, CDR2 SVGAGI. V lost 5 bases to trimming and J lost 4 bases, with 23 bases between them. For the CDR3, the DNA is TGTGCCAGCAGTACCCGGTCAGGGATGGGTTTTGGCTATGGCTACACCTTC. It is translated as CASSTRSGMGFGYGYTF.

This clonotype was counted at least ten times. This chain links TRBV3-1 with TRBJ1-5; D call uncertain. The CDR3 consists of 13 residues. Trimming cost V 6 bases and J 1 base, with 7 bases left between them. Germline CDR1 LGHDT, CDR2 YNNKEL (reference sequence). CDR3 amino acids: CASSQKSNQPQHF. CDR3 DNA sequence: TGTGCCAGCAGTCAAAAGAGCAATCAGCCCCAGCATTTT.

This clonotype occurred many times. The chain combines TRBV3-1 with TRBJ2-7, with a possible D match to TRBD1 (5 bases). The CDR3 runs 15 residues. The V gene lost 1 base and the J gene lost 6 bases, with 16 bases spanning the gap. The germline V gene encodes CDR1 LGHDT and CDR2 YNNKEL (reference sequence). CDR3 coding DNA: TGTGCCAGCAGCCAAGCTGGTGTCCAGGGTACCGAGCAGTACTTC. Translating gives CASSQAGVQGTEQYF.

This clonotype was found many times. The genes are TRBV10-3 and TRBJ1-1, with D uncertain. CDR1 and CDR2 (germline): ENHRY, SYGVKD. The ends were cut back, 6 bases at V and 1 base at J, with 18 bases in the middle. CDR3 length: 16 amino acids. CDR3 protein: CAISVDRPTANTEAFF. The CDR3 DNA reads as TGTGCCATCAGCGTCGACCGGCCTACAGCGAACACTGAAGCTTTCTTT.

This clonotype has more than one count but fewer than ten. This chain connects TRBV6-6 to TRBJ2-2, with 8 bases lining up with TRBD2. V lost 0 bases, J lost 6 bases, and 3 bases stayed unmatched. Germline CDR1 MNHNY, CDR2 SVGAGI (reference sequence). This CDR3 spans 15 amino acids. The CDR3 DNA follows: TGTGCCAGCAGTTACTCCAGCGGGAGCTCCGGGGAGCTGTTTTTT. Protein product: CASSYSSGSSGELFF.

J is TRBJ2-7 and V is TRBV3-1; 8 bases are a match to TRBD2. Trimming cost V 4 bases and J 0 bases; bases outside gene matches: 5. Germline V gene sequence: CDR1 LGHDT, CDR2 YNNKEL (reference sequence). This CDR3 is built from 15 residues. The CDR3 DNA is TGTGCCAGCAGCCTCCGGGAGGGCGCCTCCTACGAGCAGTACTTC. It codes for CASSLREGASYEQYF.

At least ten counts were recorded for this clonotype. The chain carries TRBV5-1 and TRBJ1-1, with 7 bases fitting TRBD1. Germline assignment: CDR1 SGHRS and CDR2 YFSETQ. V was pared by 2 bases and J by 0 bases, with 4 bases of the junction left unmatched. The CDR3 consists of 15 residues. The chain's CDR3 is CASSLTGDLNTEAFF. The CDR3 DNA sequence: TGCGCCAGCAGCTTAACAGGGGATCTGAACACTGAAGCTTTCTTT. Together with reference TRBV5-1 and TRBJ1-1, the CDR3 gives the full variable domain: KAGVTQTPRYLIKTRGQQVTLSCSPISGHRSVSWYQQTPGQGLQFLFEYFSETQRNKGNFPGRFSGRQFSNSRSEMNVSTLELGDSALYLCASSLTGDLNTEAFFGQGTRLTVV.

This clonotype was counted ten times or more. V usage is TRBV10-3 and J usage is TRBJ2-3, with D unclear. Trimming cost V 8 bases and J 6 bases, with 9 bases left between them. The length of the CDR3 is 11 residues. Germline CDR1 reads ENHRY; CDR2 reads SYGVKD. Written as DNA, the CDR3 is TGTGCCATCCGGGCACGGGATACGCAGTATTTT. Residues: CAIRARDTQYF.

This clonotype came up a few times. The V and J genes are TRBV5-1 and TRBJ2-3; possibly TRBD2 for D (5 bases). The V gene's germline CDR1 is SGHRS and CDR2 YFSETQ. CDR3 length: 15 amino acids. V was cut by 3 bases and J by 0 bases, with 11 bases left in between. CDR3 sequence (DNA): TGCGCCAGCAGCTACCTAGCACCCAGCACAGATACGCAGTATTTT. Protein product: CASSYLAPSTDTQYF.

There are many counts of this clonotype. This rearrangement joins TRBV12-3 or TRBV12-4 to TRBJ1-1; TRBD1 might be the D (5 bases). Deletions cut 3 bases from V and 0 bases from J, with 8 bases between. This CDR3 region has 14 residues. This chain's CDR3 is CASSFRQLNTEAFF. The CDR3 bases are TGTGCCAGCAGTTTTCGACAGCTGAACACTGAAGCTTTCTTT.

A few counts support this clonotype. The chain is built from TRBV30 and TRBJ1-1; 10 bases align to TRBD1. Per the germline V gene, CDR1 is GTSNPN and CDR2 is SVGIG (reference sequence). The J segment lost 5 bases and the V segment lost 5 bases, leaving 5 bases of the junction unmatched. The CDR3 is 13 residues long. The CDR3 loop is CAWADRGGTEAFF. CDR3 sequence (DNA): TGTGCCTGGGCGGACAGGGGGGGGACTGAAGCTTTCTTT.

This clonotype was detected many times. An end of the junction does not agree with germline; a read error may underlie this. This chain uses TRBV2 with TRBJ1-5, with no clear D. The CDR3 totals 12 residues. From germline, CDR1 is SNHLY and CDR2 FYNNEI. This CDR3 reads CATSSPNQPQHF. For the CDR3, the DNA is TGTGCCACCAGTTCCCCCAATCAGCCCCAGCATTTT. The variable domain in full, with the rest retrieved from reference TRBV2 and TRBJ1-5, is EPEVTQTPSHQVTQMGQEVILRCVPISNHLYFYWYRQILGQKVEFLVSFYNNEISEKSEIFDDQFSVERPDGSNFTLKIRSTKLEDSAMYFCATSSPNQPQHFGDGTRLSIL.

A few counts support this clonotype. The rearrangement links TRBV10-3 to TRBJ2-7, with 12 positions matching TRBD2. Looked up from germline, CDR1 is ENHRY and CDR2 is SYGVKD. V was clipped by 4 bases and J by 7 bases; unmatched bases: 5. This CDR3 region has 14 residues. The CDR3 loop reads CAISGASGGDEQYF. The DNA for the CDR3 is TGTGCCATCAGTGGCGCTAGCGGGGGGGATGAGCAGTACTTC.